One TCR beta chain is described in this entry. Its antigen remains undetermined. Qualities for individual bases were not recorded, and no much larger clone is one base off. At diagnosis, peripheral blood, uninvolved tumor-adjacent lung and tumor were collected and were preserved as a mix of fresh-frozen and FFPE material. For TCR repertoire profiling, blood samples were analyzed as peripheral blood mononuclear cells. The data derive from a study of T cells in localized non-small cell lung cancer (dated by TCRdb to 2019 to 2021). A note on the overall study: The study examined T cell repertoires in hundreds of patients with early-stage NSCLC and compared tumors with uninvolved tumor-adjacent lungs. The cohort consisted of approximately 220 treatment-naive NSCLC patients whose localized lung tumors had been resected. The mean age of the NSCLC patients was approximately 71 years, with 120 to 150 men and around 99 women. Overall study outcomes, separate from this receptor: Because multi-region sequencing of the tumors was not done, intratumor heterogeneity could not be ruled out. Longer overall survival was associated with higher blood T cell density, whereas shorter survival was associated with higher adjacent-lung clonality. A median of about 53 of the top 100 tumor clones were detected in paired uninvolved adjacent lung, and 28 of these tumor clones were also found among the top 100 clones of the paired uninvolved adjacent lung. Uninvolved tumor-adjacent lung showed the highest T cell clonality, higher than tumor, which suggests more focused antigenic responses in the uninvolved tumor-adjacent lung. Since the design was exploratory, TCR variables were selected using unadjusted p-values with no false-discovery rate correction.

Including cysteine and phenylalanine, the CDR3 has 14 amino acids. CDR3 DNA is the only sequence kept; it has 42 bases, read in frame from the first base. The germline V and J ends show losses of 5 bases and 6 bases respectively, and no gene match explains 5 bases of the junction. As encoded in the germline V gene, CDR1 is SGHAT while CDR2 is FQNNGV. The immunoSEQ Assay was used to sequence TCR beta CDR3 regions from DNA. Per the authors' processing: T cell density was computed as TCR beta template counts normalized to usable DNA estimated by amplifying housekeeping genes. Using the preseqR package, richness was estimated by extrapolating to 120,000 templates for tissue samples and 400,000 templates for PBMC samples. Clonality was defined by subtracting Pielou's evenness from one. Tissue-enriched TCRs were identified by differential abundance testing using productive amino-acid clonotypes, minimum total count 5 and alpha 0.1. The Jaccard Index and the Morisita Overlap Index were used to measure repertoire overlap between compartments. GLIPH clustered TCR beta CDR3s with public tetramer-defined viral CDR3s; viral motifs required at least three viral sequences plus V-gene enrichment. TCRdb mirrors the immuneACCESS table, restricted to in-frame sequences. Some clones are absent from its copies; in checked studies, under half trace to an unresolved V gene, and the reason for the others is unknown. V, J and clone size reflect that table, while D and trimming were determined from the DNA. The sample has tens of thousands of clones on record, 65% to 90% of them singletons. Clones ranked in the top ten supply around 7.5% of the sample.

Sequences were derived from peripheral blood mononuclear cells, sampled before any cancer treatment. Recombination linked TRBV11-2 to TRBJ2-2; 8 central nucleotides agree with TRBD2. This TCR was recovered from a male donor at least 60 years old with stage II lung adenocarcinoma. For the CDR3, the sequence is CASSPPGGAGELFF. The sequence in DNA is TGTGCCAGCAGCCCTCCGGGAGGGGCCGGGGAGCTGTTTTTT.